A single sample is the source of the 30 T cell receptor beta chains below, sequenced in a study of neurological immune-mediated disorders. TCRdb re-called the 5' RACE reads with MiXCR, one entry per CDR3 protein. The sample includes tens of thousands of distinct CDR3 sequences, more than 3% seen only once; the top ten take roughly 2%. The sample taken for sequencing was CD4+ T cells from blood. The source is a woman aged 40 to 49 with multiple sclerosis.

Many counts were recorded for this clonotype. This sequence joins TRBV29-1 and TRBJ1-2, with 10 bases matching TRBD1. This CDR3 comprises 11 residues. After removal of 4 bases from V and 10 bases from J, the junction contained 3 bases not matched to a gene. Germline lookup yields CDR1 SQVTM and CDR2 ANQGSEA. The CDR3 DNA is TGCAGCGTTGTGACAGGGGGCTTCTACACCTTC. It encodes CSVVTGGFYTF.

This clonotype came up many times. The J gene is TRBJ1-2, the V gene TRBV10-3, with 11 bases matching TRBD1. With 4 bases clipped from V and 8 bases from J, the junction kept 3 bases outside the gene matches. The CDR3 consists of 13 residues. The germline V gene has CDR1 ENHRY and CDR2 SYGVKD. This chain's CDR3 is CAISGDRGTGYTF. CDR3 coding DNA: TGTGCCATCAGTGGGGACAGGGGGACGGGCTACACCTTC.

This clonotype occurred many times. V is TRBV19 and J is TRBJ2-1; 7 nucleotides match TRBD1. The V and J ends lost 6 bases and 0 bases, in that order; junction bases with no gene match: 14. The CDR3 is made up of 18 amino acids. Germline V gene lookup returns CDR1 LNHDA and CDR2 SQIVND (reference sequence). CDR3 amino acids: CASSPTGRPLSSYNEQFF. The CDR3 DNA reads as TGTGCCAGTAGCCCGACAGGGCGCCCCCTCAGCTCCTACAATGAGCAGTTCTTC.

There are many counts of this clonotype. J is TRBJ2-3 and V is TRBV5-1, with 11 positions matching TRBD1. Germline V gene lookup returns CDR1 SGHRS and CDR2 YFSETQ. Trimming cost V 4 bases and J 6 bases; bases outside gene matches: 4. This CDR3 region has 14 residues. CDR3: CASSVGQGADTQYF. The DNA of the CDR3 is TGCGCCAGCAGCGTCGGACAGGGGGCGGATACGCAGTATTTT.

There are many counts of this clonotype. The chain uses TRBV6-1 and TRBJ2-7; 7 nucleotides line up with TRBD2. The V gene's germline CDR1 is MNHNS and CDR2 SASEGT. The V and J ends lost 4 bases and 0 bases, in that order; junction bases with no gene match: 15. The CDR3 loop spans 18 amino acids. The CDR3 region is CASSVMKDPWTSSYEQYF. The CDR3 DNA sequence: TGTGCCAGCAGTGTCATGAAGGATCCGTGGACTAGCTCCTACGAGCAGTACTTC.

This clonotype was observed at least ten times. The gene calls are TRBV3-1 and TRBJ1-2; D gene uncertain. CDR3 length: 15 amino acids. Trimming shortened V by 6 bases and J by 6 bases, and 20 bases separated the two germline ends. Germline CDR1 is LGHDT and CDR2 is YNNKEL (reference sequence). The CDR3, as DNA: TGTGCCAGCAGTCCCTTTGGCAGGCCCCTGGATGGCTACACCTTC. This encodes CASSPFGRPLDGYTF.

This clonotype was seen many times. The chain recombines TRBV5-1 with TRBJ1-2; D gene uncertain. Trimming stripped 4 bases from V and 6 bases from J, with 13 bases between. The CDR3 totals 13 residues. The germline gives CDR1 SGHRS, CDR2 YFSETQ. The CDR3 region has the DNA TGCGCCAGCAGCGCAGCCCTGCAGGATGGCTACACCTTC. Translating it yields CASSAALQDGYTF.

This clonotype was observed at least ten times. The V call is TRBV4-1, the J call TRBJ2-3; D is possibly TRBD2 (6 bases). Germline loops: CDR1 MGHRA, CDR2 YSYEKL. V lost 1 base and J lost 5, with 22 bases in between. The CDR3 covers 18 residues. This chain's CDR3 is CASSQGLAQRGTRDTQYF. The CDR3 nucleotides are TGCGCCAGCAGCCAAGGGCTAGCGCAGCGAGGAACCAGAGATACGCAGTATTTT.

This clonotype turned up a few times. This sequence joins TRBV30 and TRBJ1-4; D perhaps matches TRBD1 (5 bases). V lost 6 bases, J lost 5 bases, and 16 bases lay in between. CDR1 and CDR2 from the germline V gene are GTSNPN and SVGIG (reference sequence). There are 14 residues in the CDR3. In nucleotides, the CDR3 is TGTGCCTGTCCCGGGACCGACGGGAATGAAAAACTGTTTTTT. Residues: CACPGTDGNEKLFF.

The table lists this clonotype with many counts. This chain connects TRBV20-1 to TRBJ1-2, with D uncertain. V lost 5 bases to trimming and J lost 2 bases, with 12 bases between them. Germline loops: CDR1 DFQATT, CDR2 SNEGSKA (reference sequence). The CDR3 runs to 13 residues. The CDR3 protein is CSAGEGLNYGYTF. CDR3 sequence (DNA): TGCAGTGCTGGCGAGGGTTTAAACTATGGCTACACCTTC.

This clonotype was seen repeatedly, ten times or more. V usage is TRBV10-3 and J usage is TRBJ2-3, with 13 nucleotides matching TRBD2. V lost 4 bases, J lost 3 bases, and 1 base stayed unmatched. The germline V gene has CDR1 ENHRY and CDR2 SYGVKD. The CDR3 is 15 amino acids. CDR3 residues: CAISGTSGGTDTQYF. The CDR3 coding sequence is TGTGCCATCAGTGGGACTAGCGGGGGAACAGATACGCAGTATTTT.

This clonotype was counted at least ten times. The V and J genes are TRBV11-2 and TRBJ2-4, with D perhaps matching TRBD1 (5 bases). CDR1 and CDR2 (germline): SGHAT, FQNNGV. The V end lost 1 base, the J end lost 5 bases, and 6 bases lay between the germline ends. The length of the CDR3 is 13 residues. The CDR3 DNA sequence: TGTGCCAGCAGCTTAGGACAGCAAAACATTCAGTACTTC. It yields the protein CASSLGQQNIQYF.

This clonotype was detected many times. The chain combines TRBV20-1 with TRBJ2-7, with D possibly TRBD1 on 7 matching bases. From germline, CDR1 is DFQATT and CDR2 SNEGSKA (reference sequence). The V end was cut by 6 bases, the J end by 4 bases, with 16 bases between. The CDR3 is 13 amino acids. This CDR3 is CSAGGQSFYEQYF. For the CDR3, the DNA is TGCAGTGCGGGGGGACAGAGCTTTTACGAGCAGTACTTC.

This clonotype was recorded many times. The DNA for the CDR3 is TGTGCCAGCAGTTACCCAACAGACAATGAGCAGTTCTTC. It is translated as CASSYPTDNEQFF. The genes are TRBV6-6 and TRBJ2-1, with D uncertain. CDR1 and CDR2 (germline): MNHNY, SVGAGI (reference sequence). The CDR3 consists of 13 residues. V lost 2 bases, J lost 5 bases, and 7 bases lay in between.

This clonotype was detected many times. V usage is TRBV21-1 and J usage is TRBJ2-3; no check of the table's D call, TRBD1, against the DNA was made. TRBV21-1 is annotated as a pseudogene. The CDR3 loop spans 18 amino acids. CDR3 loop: CASSKNSGGQGSTDTQYF. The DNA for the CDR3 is TGTGCCAGCAGCAAAAATAGCGGGGGACAGGGGTCCACAGATACGCAGTATTTT.

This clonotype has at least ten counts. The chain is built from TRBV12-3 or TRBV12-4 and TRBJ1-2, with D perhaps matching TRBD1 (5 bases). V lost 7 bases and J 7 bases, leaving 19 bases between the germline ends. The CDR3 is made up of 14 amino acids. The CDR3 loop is CASKRGEGLGGYTF. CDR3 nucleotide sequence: TGTGCCAGCAAACGAGGCGAGGGGCTTGGTGGCTACACCTTC.

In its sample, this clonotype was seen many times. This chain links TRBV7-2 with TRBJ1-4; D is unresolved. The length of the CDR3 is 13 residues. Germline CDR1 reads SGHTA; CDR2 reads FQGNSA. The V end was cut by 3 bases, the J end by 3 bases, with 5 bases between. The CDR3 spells CASSLNSNEKLFF. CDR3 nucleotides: TGTGCCAGCAGCTTGAATTCTAATGAAAAACTGTTTTTT. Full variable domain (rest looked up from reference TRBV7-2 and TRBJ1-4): GAGVSQSPSNKVTEKGKDVELRCDPISGHTALYWYRQSLGQGLEFLIYFQGNSAPDKSGLPSDRFSAERTGGSVSTLTIQRTQQEDSAVYLCASSLNSNEKLFFGSGTQLSVL.

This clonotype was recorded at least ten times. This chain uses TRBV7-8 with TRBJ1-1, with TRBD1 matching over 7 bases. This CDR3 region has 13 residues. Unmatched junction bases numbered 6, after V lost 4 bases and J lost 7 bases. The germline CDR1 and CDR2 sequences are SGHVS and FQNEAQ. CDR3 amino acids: CASSSRGQLEAFF. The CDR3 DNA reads TGTGCCAGCAGCTCCAGGGGACAGCTTGAAGCTTTCTTT.

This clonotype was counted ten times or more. In nucleotides, the CDR3 is TGCAGTGCTAGAGGCCCGGGGGCGCTTCTGGATACGCAGTATTTT. It encodes CSARGPGALLDTQYF. V usage is TRBV20-1 and J usage is TRBJ2-3, with D possibly being TRBD1 or TRBD2 (6 bases each). Germline assignment: CDR1 DFQATT and CDR2 SNEGSKA (reference sequence). V was cut by 1 base and J by 6 bases, with 17 bases left in between. This CDR3 spans 15 amino acids.

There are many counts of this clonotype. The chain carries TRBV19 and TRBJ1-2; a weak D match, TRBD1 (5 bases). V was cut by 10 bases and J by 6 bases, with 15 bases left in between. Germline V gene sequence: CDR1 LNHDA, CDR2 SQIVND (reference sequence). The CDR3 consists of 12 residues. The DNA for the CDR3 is TGTGCCACCGGGGACCAGATAAATGGCTACACCTTC. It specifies CATGDQINGYTF. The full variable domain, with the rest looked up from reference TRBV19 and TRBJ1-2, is DGGITQSPKYLFRKEGQNVTLSCEQNLNHDAMYWYRQDPGQGLRLIYYSQIVNDFQKGDIAEGYSVSREKKESFPLTVTSAQKNPTAFYLCATGDQINGYTFGSGTRLTVV.

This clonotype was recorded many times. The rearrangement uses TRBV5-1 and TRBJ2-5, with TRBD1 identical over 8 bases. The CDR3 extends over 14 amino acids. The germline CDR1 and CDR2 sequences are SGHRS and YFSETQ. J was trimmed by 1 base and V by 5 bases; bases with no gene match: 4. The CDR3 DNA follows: TGCGCCAGCAGTGAGACAGGGGTCCAAGAGACCCAGTACTTC. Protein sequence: CASSETGVQETQYF.

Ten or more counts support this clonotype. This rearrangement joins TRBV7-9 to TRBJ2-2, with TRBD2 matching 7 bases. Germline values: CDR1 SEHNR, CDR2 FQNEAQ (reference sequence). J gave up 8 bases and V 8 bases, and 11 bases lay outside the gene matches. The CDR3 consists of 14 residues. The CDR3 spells CASERDSRWGELFF. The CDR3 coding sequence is TGTGCCAGCGAGCGGGACTCCCGATGGGGGGAGCTGTTTTTT.

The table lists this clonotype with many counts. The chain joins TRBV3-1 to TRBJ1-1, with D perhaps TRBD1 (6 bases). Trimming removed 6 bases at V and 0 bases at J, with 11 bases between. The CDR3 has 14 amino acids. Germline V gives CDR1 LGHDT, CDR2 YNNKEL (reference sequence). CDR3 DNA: TGTGCCAGCAGGCCGGGACATGTGAACACTGAAGCTTTCTTT. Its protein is CASRPGHVNTEAFF.

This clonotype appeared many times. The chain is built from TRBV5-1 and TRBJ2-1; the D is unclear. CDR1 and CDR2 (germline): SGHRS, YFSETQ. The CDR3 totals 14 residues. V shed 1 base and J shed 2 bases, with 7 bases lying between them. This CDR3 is CASSLPETYNEQFF. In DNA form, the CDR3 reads TGCGCCAGCAGCTTGCCAGAGACCTACAATGAGCAGTTCTTC.

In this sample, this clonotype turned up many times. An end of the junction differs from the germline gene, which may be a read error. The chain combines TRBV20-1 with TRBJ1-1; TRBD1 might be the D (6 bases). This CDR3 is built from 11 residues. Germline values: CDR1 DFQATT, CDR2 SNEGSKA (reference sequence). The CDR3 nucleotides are TGCAGTGCTATGACTACCCGGGACACCGTTTTT. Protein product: CSAMTTRDTVF.

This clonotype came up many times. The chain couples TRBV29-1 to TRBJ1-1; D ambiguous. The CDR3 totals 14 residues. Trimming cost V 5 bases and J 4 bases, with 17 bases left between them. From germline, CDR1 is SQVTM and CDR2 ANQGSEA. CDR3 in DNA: TGCAGCGTTCTGTCCCAACTGGTGGTCACTGAAGCTTTCTTT. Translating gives CSVLSQLVVTEAFF. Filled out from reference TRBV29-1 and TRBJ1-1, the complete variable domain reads SAVISQKPSRDICQRGTSLTIQCQVDSQVTMMFWYRQQPGQSLTLIATANQGSEATYESGFVIDKFPISRPNLTFSTLTVSNMSPEDSSIYLCSVLSQLVVTEAFFGQGTRLTVV.

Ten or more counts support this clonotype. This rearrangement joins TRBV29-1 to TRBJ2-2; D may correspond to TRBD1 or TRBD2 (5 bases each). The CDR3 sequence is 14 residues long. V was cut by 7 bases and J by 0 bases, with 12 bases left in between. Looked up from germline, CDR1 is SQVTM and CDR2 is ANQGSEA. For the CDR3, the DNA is TGCAGCGGGGGGAGAGGGTCGAACACCGGGGAGCTGTTTTTT. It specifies CSGGRGSNTGELFF.

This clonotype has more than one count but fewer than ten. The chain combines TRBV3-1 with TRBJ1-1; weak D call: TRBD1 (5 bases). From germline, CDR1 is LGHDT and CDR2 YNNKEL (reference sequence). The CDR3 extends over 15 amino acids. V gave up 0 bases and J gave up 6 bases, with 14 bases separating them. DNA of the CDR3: TGTGCCAGCAGCCAAGACTCCTTAGGGACCGCTGAAGCTTTCTTT. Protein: CASSQDSLGTAEAFF.

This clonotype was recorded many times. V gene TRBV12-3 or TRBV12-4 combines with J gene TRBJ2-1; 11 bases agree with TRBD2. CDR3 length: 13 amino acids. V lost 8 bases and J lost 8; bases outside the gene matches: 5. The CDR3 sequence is CASVAGGLDEQFF. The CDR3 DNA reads TGTGCCAGCGTAGCGGGGGGGCTTGATGAGCAGTTCTTC.

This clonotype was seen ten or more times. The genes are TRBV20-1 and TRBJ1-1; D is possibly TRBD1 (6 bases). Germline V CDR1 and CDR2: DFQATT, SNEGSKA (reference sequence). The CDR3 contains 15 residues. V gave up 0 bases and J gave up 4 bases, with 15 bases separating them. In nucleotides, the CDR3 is TGCAGTGCTAGAGATGCGGGGGGCGGCGGCACTGAAGCTTTCTTT. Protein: CSARDAGGGGTEAFF.